The 22 T cell receptor beta chains presented below share a single source sample, sequenced in a study of T cells in Graves' hyperthyroidism and ophthalmopathy (dated 2019 in TCRdb). Library prep was done by multiplex PCR. Sequencing relied on an Illumina HiSeq 2000. The TCR beta CDR3 regions were amplified from the RNA transcripts. For the first round of RT-PCR on the TCR CDR3, the HTBI primer set was used together with the Qiagen OneStep RT-PCR kit. Using fastp trimming at Q25 and MiXCR clonotype assembly, TCRdb reanalyzed the public sequencing data and kept in-frame beta chains. One record per CDR3 amino acid sequence lists the most common genes and DNA. A total of more than 300,000 distinct CDR3 sequences appear in this sample, 14% of them only once. The ten largest clones add up to 11% of the sample. Sequenced material: blood. The receptor set was obtained from an older woman with Graves' hyperthyroidism.

This clonotype has just a few counts. V gene TRBV19 combines with J gene TRBJ1-1; the D is unclear. The CDR3 runs to 12 residues. Germline-derived CDR1 and CDR2 are LNHDA and SQIVND (reference sequence). The ends were cut back, 4 bases at V and 1 base at J, with 4 bases in the middle. CDR3 nucleotides: TGTGCCAGTAGTAACAGGAACACTGAAGCTTTCTTT. Protein product: CASSNRNTEAFF.

With respect to this clonotype: A read error may explain this, as a much larger clone is one base away. This chain uses TRBV15 with TRBJ2-7, with D tentatively TRBD2 (5 bases). Germline V CDR1 and CDR2: LNHNV, YYDKDF (reference sequence). The length of the CDR3 is 14 residues. V was trimmed by 4 bases and J by 7 bases, leaving 17 bases between them. CDR3 sequence (DNA): TGTGCCACCAGCACCGTCATTGGCCGGGATGAGCAGTACTTC. It codes for CATSTVIGRDEQYF. Supplemented by reference TRBV15 and TRBJ2-7, the full variable domain reads DAMVIQNPRYQVTQFGKPVTLSCSQTLNHNVMYWYQQKSSQAPKLLFHYYDKDFNNEADTPDNFQSRRPNTSFCFLDIRSPGLGDTAMYLCATSTVIGRDEQYFGPGTRLTVT.

This clonotype was seen ten or more times. The chain couples TRBV7-6 to TRBJ2-1, with TRBD2 identical over 8 bases. Germline V gives CDR1 SGHVS, CDR2 FNYEAQ. This CDR3 contains 15 residues. Losses at the gene ends were 5 bases for V and 2 bases for J; bases not matched to a gene: 5. Here the CDR3 DNA reads TGTGCCAGCAGCGGTAGCGGGACTACCTACAATGAGCAGTTCTTC. Protein product: CASSGSGTTYNEQFF. The whole variable domain, remainder taken from reference TRBV7-6 and TRBJ2-1, is GAGVSQSPRYKVTKRGQDVALRCDPISGHVSLYWYRQALGQGPEFLTYFNYEAQQDKSGLPNDRFSAERPEGSISTLTIQRTEQRDSAMYRCASSGSGTTYNEQFFGPGTRLTVL.

This clonotype was observed at least ten times. This chain links TRBV6-5 with TRBJ2-5, with D tentatively TRBD1 (6 bases). The CDR3 is made up of 15 amino acids. Germline V gene sequence: CDR1 MNHEY, CDR2 SVGAGI. V was trimmed by 0 bases and J by 2 bases, leaving 10 bases between them. CDR3 DNA sequence: TGTGCCAGCAGTTACTCGCCGGGACAACAAGAGACCCAGTACTTC. It translates to CASSYSPGQQETQYF.

At least ten counts were recorded for this clonotype. The rearrangement joins TRBV15 to TRBJ2-7, with TRBD2 matching 11 bases. Germline-derived CDR1 and CDR2 are LNHNV and YYDKDF (reference sequence). This CDR3 comprises 15 residues. V shed 1 base, J shed 2 bases, and the junction held 1 base outside the gene matches. CDR3 coding DNA: TGTGCCACCAGCAGAGTTAGCGGGAGGGCCTACGAGCAGTACTTC. This encodes CATSRVSGRAYEQYF. Combining the CDR3 with reference TRBV15 and TRBJ2-7 gives the whole variable domain DAMVIQNPRYQVTQFGKPVTLSCSQTLNHNVMYWYQQKSSQAPKLLFHYYDKDFNNEADTPDNFQSRRPNTSFCFLDIRSPGLGDTAMYLCATSRVSGRAYEQYFGPGTRLTVT.

This clonotype was observed a handful of times. The chain links TRBV12-3 or TRBV12-4 to TRBJ2-7, with a tentative D call TRBD2 (5 bases). This CDR3 is built from 14 residues. V lost 3 bases, J lost 5 bases, and 14 bases lay in between. The CDR3 DNA sequence: TGTGCCAGCAGTTTTATCGGGGTATGGGACGAGCAGTACTTC. This gives the protein CASSFIGVWDEQYF.

There are many counts of this clonotype. The CDR3 nucleotides read TGTGCCAGCAGTAAAAGACTGGGCAGTTACCAAGAGACCCAGTACTTC. It encodes CASSKRLGSYQETQYF. This sequence joins TRBV12-3 or TRBV12-4 and TRBJ2-5; no clear D gene. Trimming cost V 5 bases and J 0 bases, with 16 bases left between them. This CDR3 contains 16 residues.

A remark on this clonotype: With a much larger clone just one base away, this may be a read error. V gene TRBV5-1 combines with J gene TRBJ2-4; 10 nucleotides line up with TRBD1. The CDR3 loop spans 14 amino acids. Trimming at V came to 0 bases and at J to 12 bases, leaving 6 bases not matched to a gene. Germline V gene sequence: CDR1 SGHRS, CDR2 YFSETQ. DNA of the CDR3: TGCGCCAGCAGCTTGGACTCGGGGGACAGGGGTCAGTACTTC. This codes for CASSLDSGDRGQYF.

This clonotype appeared a few times. The chain couples TRBV2 to TRBJ1-5, with D unclear. The CDR3 length is 14 residues. Germline CDR1 and CDR2: SNHLY and FYNNEI. V lost 0 bases, J lost 0 bases, and 3 bases lay in between. In DNA, the CDR3 is TGTGCCAGCAGTGAAGCAAATAGCAATCAGCCCCAGCATTTT. Translation gives CASSEANSNQPQHF. The variable domain in full, with the rest retrieved from reference TRBV2 and TRBJ1-5, is EPEVTQTPSHQVTQMGQEVILRCVPISNHLYFYWYRQILGQKVEFLVSFYNNEISEKSEIFDDQFSVERPDGSNFTLKIRSTKLEDSAMYFCASSEANSNQPQHFGDGTRLSIL.

This clonotype was seen repeatedly, ten times or more. V and J are TRBV18 and TRBJ1-1, with TRBD1 as a possible D gene (5 bases). Trimming stripped 3 bases from V and 4 bases from J, with 15 bases between. Germline V lookup: CDR1 KGHSH, CDR2 LQKENI. The CDR3 runs 15 residues. The CDR3 DNA reads TGTGCCAGCTCACCGGGAGGCACCGGGGCCACTGAAGCTTTCTTT. Its translation is CASSPGGTGATEAFF. Filled out from reference TRBV18 and TRBJ1-1, the complete variable domain reads NAGVMQNPRHLVRRRGQEARLRCSPMKGHSHVYWYRQLPEEGLKFMVYLQKENIIDESGMPKERFSAEFPKEGPSILRIQQVVRGDSAAYFCASSPGGTGATEAFFGQGTRLTVV.

This clonotype was found many times. The chain employs TRBV18 and TRBJ1-1; D gene unclear. Deletions cut 0 bases from V and 5 bases from J, with 10 bases between. Germline V lookup: CDR1 KGHSH, CDR2 LQKENI. The CDR3 length is 14 residues. CDR3 DNA sequence: TGTGCCAGCTCACCACCTTCTATAAGGACTGAAGCTTTCTTT. Amino acids: CASSPPSIRTEAFF.

This clonotype was seen ten or more times. This rearrangement joins TRBV11-2 to TRBJ2-7; no reliable D call. Germline values: CDR1 SGHAT, CDR2 FQNNGV. The germline V and J ends were trimmed by 1 base and 6 bases, with 7 bases remaining between them. The CDR3 contains 12 residues. This CDR3 reads CASSLVLSEQYF. The CDR3 DNA sequence: TGTGCCAGCAGCTTAGTCTTGTCCGAGCAGTACTTC.

In this sample, this clonotype turned up a few times. The J gene is TRBJ2-3, the V gene TRBV29-1; the D gene is possibly TRBD2 (6 bases). This CDR3 region has 14 residues. Per germline, CDR1 SQVTM and CDR2 ANQGSEA. V lost 7 bases to trimming and J lost 8 bases, with 22 bases between them. The CDR3 DNA reads as TGCAGCGCCCGCGGGACGGGGCGGGGAGGTACGCAGTATTTT. It encodes CSARGTGRGGTQYF.

The chain employs TRBV6-1 and TRBJ2-7, with a weak D call TRBD1 (6 bases). The germline gives CDR1 MNHNS, CDR2 SASEGT. The germline V and J ends were trimmed by 6 bases and 1 base, with 10 bases remaining between them. The CDR3 loop spans 13 amino acids. This CDR3 is CASRVTGSYEQYF. The DNA for the CDR3 is TGTGCCAGCAGGGTGACAGGTTCCTACGAGCAGTACTTC.

This clonotype was recorded at least ten times. J is TRBJ2-2 and V is TRBV12-3 or TRBV12-4, with TRBD2 matching 7 bases. The CDR3 is 16 residues long. Unmatched junction bases numbered 6, after V lost 4 bases and J lost 1 base. The CDR3 protein is CASSSTGGLNTGELFF. In DNA, the CDR3 is TGTGCCAGCAGTTCCACCGGGGGGTTGAACACCGGGGAGCTGTTTTTT.

This clonotype was counted many times. The genes are TRBV5-1 and TRBJ2-1, with D perhaps assigned TRBD1 or TRBD2 (6 bases each). The length of the CDR3 is 14 residues. Germline V gene data show CDR1 as SGHRS and CDR2 as YFSETQ. The germline V and J ends were trimmed by 2 bases and 9 bases, with 15 bases remaining between them. The CDR3 DNA reads TGCGCCAGCAGCTTCGGGGGCCCCGTGTTTGAGCAGTTCTTC. Its translation is CASSFGGPVFEQFF.

This clonotype was counted at least ten times. The chain is built from TRBV19 and TRBJ1-5; 7 bases map to TRBD1. V dropped 4 bases and J dropped 0; count of bases not matched to a gene: 9. Germline values: CDR1 LNHDA, CDR2 SQIVND (reference sequence). The CDR3 sequence is 17 residues long. The CDR3 nucleotides are TGTGCCAGTAGTAAAGAGTTACAGGGGTATAGCAATCAGCCCCAGCATTTT. It codes for CASSKELQGYSNQPQHF.

This clonotype was seen a few times. The chain links TRBV5-1 to TRBJ1-6, with D unclear. Trimming removed 1 base at V and 10 bases at J, with 12 bases between. This CDR3 region has 14 residues. The germline V gene encodes CDR1 SGHRS and CDR2 YFSETQ. CDR3 in DNA: TGCGCCAGCAGCTTGAAGGTGGGAGACTCACCCCTCCACTTT. Residues: CASSLKVGDSPLHF. Combining the CDR3 with reference TRBV5-1 and TRBJ1-6 gives the whole variable domain KAGVTQTPRYLIKTRGQQVTLSCSPISGHRSVSWYQQTPGQGLQFLFEYFSETQRNKGNFPGRFSGRQFSNSRSEMNVSTLELGDSALYLCASSLKVGDSPLHFGNGTRLTVT.

As to this clonotype: This may be a read error, as it is one base from a much larger clone. The chain carries TRBV7-6 and TRBJ2-3, with 7 bases matching TRBD2. CDR1 SGHVS and CDR2 FNYEAQ come from the germline V gene. V gave up 8 bases and J gave up 0 bases; unmatched junction bases: 5. The CDR3 runs to 14 residues. CDR3 region: CASCRGGSTDTQYF. The CDR3 bases are TGTGCCAGCTGTCGCGGGGGAAGCACAGATACGCAGTATTTT.

This clonotype came up a few times. This chain links TRBV4-1 with TRBJ2-7; 7 positions match TRBD1. Per germline, CDR1 MGHRA and CDR2 YSYEKL. V gave up 3 bases and J gave up 0 bases; unmatched junction bases: 8. CDR3 length equals 16 residues. CDR3: CASSHLQGLSSYEQYF. The CDR3 region has the DNA TGCGCCAGCAGCCATCTACAGGGGCTAAGCTCCTACGAGCAGTACTTC.

This clonotype was detected ten times or more. For the CDR3, the DNA is TGTGCCAGCAGTGACCGGCAGGGTGGACGAGAGACCCAGTACTTC. Its protein product is CASSDRQGGRETQYF. The chain is built from TRBV28 and TRBJ2-5; TRBD1 might be the D (5 bases). V was clipped by 5 bases and J by 4 bases, with 17 bases between them. In germline, CDR1 is MDHEN, CDR2 SYDVKM. This CDR3 contains 15 residues.

This clonotype was seen many times. This sequence joins TRBV5-6 and TRBJ2-2, with D tentatively TRBD2 (5 bases). Germline V lookup: CDR1 SGHDT, CDR2 YYEEEE. Trimming removed 0 bases at V and 5 bases at J, with 5 bases between. The CDR3 totals 13 residues. CDR3 DNA: TGTGCCAGCAGCTTGGGGAGGACCGGGGAGCTGTTTTTT. Translated, it gives CASSLGRTGELFF. Full variable domain (rest looked up from reference TRBV5-6 and TRBJ2-2): DAGVTQSPTHLIKTRGQQVTLRCSPKSGHDTVSWYQQALGQGPQFIFQYYEEEERQRGNFPDRFSGHQFPNYSSELNVNALLLGDSALYLCASSLGRTGELFFGEGSRLTVL.